This T cell receptor (beta chain) is from a study of blood T cell repertoires in COVID-19. Study information: The origin of the acute and convalescent COVID-19 samples was the United States, Italy and Spain.

CDR1 is MNHEY and CDR2 is SVGEGT in the germline V gene. CDR3 size: 11 residues. Trimming took off 4 bases at V and 3 bases at J, with 4 bases between the two ends. Assay: immunoSEQ multiplex PCR; the TCRdb copy retains only in-frame clones and omits some. This repertoire shows about 170,000 clones, 75% to 90% found once; its top ten account for roughly 9%. J is TRBJ2-7 and V is TRBV6-2 or TRBV6-3; D not resolved. This receptor was taken from an elderly woman with active or convalescent COVID-19. The sample was peripheral blood. CDR3 residues: CASSSFYEQYF. In DNA, the CDR3 is TGTGCCAGCAGTTCCTTCTACGAGCAGTACTTC.